These 18 T cell receptor beta chains originate from one sample sequenced in a study of blood T cells in healthy people across ages. With a J-beta primer mix and a sample-barcoded 5' primer, a second PCR ran roughly 6 to 11 cycles. One entry per CDR3 protein results from TCRdb running MiXCR on the 5' RACE reads. Seen here are hundreds of thousands of distinct CDR3 sequences, roughly 32% observed once, and the top ten hold approximately 15%. The sample taken for sequencing was blood. These receptors were collected from a woman over 75 in good health.

Comments on this clonotype: This may come from a read error, since a much larger clone is one base off. This chain's CDR3 is CVSSPGTVDEKLFF. The CDR3, as DNA: TGTGTCAGCAGCCCCGGGACGGTCGATGAAAAACTGTTTTTT. V usage is TRBV6-1 and J usage is TRBJ1-4, with a weak D call TRBD1 (5 bases). The CDR3 contains 14 residues. Germline-derived CDR1 and CDR2 are MNHNS and SASEGT.

This clonotype was seen a few times. The rearrangement uses TRBV2 and TRBJ2-7; the D gene is possibly TRBD1 (6 bases). The CDR3 totals 12 residues. The ends were cut back, 6 bases at V and 3 bases at J, with 9 bases in the middle. CDR1 and CDR2 (germline): SNHLY, FYNNEI. CDR3 region: CASRGGVYEQYF. The CDR3, as DNA: TGTGCCAGCAGAGGGGGTGTCTACGAGCAGTACTTC.

This clonotype was observed at least ten times. This chain links TRBV5-1 with TRBJ2-1, with TRBD2 matching over 15 bases. Germline CDR1 and CDR2: SGHRS and YFSETQ. Trimming cost V 5 bases and J 0 bases; bases outside gene matches: 9. The CDR3 loop spans 19 amino acids. CDR3 sequence reads: CASRFRGLAGGSSYNEQFF. DNA for the CDR3: TGCGCCAGCAGATTTAGAGGACTAGCGGGGGGGAGCTCCTACAATGAGCAGTTCTTC. Drawing the rest from reference TRBV5-1 and TRBJ2-1, the complete variable domain is KAGVTQTPRYLIKTRGQQVTLSCSPISGHRSVSWYQQTPGQGLQFLFEYFSETQRNKGNFPGRFSGRQFSNSRSEMNVSTLELGDSALYLCASRFRGLAGGSSYNEQFFGPGTRLTVL.

This clonotype was seen many times. The CDR3 spells CASSLGERGKDTQYF. In nucleotides, the CDR3 is TGCGCCAGCAGCTTGGGGGAGCGAGGAAAAGATACGCAGTATTTT. The chain recombines TRBV5-1 with TRBJ2-3, with TRBD2 as a possible D gene (5 bases). Germline CDR1 reads SGHRS; CDR2 reads YFSETQ. Trimming stripped 0 bases from V and 5 bases from J, with 13 bases between. The CDR3 has 15 amino acids.

This clonotype appeared many times. The chain carries TRBV6-1 and TRBJ2-3; D is unclear. The CDR3 spans 14 residues. Trimming left V 4 bases short and J 2 bases short, with 10 bases between. The germline gives CDR1 MNHNS, CDR2 SASEGT. The CDR3, as DNA: TGTGCCAGCAGTGCCAGGTGGGCCACAGATACGCAGTATTTT. Protein sequence: CASSARWATDTQYF.

This clonotype was found many times. This chain connects TRBV5-1 to TRBJ2-7, with 8 bases fitting TRBD2. V gave up 0 bases and J gave up 5 bases; unmatched junction bases: 13. This CDR3 has 17 amino acids. Germline assignment: CDR1 SGHRS and CDR2 YFSETQ. The chain's CDR3 is CASSLGQRGRPRDEQYF. In nucleotides, the CDR3 is TGCGCCAGCAGCTTGGGCCAGCGGGGGCGGCCTAGGGACGAGCAGTACTTC.

This rearrangement joins TRBV20-1 to TRBJ2-1; D is unresolved. CDR3 length: 17 amino acids. The germline V and J ends were trimmed by 3 bases and 0 bases, with 18 bases remaining between them. Per the germline V gene, CDR1 is DFQATT and CDR2 is SNEGSKA (reference sequence). The CDR3 sequence is CSARALKRVSSYNEQFF. CDR3 bases: TGCAGTGCTAGGGCCCTTAAACGGGTAAGCTCCTACAATGAGCAGTTCTTC.

This clonotype was found many times. Relative to the germline gene, one junction end is altered; a read error may explain this. The chain uses TRBV7-9 and TRBJ2-3, with D tentatively TRBD1 (6 bases). Germline V gene data show CDR1 as SEHNR and CDR2 as FQNEAQ (reference sequence). The CDR3 is 14 residues long. CDR3 sequence: CASSLAGATDTQYF. For the CDR3, the DNA is TGCGCCAGCAGCTTGGCAGGGGCAACAGATACGCAGTATTTT.

Many counts were recorded for this clonotype. The genes are TRBV25-1 and TRBJ1-1, with D maybe TRBD1 (6 bases). Trimming removed 6 bases at V and 7 bases at J, with 12 bases between. CDR3 length: 12 amino acids. Germline V gene lookup returns CDR1 MGHDK and CDR2 SYGVNS. The CDR3 region has the DNA TGTGCCAGCAGCGGGACAAGGGGTGAAGCTTTCTTT. This codes for CASSGTRGEAFF.

The chain employs TRBV21-1 and TRBJ1-1; the DNA was not compared with TRBD1, the D call given in the table. TRBV21-1 is given as a pseudogene. This CDR3 is 14 amino acids long. The CDR3 region is CASSIDKPGDEAFF. The CDR3 DNA reads TGTGCCAGCAGCATAGACAAACCCGGGGATGAAGCTTTCTTT.

This clonotype was found once. DNA for the CDR3: TGTGCCAGCAGTTCAGCAGAGGTTTGGTTCTACGAGCAGTACTTC. It is translated as CASSSAEVWFYEQYF. This sequence joins TRBV27 and TRBJ2-4, with D hard to call. TRBJ2-7 matches the DNA end more closely, so the J call is doubtful. The germline V gene encodes CDR1 MNHEY and CDR2 SMNVEV (reference sequence). The CDR3 is made up of 15 amino acids.

Many counts were recorded for this clonotype. The junction and the germline gene differ at one end; a read error may be behind it. V is TRBV6-1 and J is TRBJ2-5, with D possibly being TRBD2 (5 bases). The CDR3 loop spans 12 amino acids. Germline CDR1 and CDR2: MNHNS and SASEGT. In nucleotides, the CDR3 is TGCGCGACGTGGGAGTACCAAGAGACCCAGTACTTC. Protein: CATWEYQETQYF.

The rearrangement joins TRBV24-1 to TRBJ1-2; D not resolved. Per germline, CDR1 KGHDR and CDR2 SFDVKD. There are 12 residues in the CDR3. With 11 bases removed from V and 2 bases from J, the gap between germline ends came to 11 bases. The CDR3: CAIEAGNYGYTF. CDR3 sequence (DNA): TGTGCCATCGAGGCAGGCAACTATGGCTACACCTTC.

Remarks on this clonotype: Here the CDR3 omits its conserved ending phenylalanine or tryptophan, so a read error is the likely source. The chain joins TRBV7-3 to TRBJ2-3, with 7 bases fitting TRBD2. The CDR3 spans 14 residues. Per the germline V gene, CDR1 is SGHTA and CDR2 is FQGTGA. The CDR3 sequence is CASSLDWGGDTQYL. The CDR3 nucleotides read TGTGCCAGTAGCTTGGACTGGGGAGGGGATACGCAGTATCTT.

The chain links TRBV30 to TRBJ2-2; D gene unclear. There are 13 residues in the CDR3. Germline V gives CDR1 GTSNPN, CDR2 SVGIG (reference sequence). The germline V and J ends were trimmed by 0 bases and 2 bases, with 4 bases remaining between them. The CDR3 nucleotides are TGTGCCTGGAGTGTCAGTAACACCGGGGAGCTGTTTTTT. It specifies CAWSVSNTGELFF.

This chain links TRBV20-1 with TRBJ1-1, with D possibly matching TRBD1 (5 bases). This CDR3 is built from 13 residues. The ends were cut back, 3 bases at V and 1 base at J, with 9 bases in the middle. The germline V gene encodes CDR1 DFQATT and CDR2 SNEGSKA (reference sequence). DNA for the CDR3: TGCAGTGCTAGCCCAGGGACGAACACTGAAGCTTTCTTT. This translates into CSASPGTNTEAFF.

This clonotype came up many times. A clone one base away is much larger, so this may be a read error. The chain employs TRBV5-1 and TRBJ2-7; TRBD1 agrees at 9 bases. The CDR3 has 15 amino acids. The V and J ends lost 1 base and 5 bases, in that order; junction bases with no gene match: 7. CDR1 and CDR2 from the germline V gene are SGHRS and YFSETQ. Written as DNA, the CDR3 is TGCGCCAGCAGCTTGACCGGGACAGGGCCTCACGAGCAGTACTTC. Translated: CASSLTGTGPHEQYF.

The sample holds many counts of this clonotype. The chain employs TRBV20-1 and TRBJ2-7; D assignment may be TRBD1 or TRBD2 (5 bases each). From germline, CDR1 is DFQATT and CDR2 SNEGSKA (reference sequence). The CDR3 runs 14 residues. Trimming left V 5 bases short and J 1 base short, with 15 bases between. Here the CDR3 reads CSAPGRLSSYEQYF. As DNA, the CDR3 is TGCAGTGCTCCGGGGCGGCTCTCATCCTACGAGCAGTACTTC.